The next 2 T cell receptor beta chains were all read from a single sample in a study of PD-L1 blockade in urothelial cancer. Time point meaning: peripheral blood 6 weeks after treatment start. The repertoire was sequenced with immunoSEQ multiplex PCR; TCRdb's copy has only in-frame clones and lacks some. The table includes around 100,000 clones, approximately 89% detected once. Sample: PBMCs, taken around atezolizumab (anti-PD-L1) treatment. The receptors here all came from a man in his sixties with urothelial cancer.

This chain joins TRBV27 and TRBJ1-1, with D perhaps matching TRBD1 (6 bases). The CDR3 has 14 residues. CDR1 MNHEY and CDR2 SMNVEV come from the germline V gene (reference sequence). Trimming removed 5 bases from V and 3 bases from J, with 13 bases in between. The CDR3 bases are TGTGCCAGCAGTCTCAAACAGGGTGACACTGAAGCTTTCTTT. It translates to CASSLKQGDTEAFF.

This chain connects TRBV7-3 to TRBJ1-1; D is possibly TRBD1 (6 bases). Germline V gives CDR1 SGHTA, CDR2 FQGTGA. The CDR3 consists of 14 residues. Trimming left V 5 bases short and J 0 bases short, with 10 bases between. Written as DNA, the CDR3 is TGTGCCAGCAGCCGAGGGGGTATGAACACTGAAGCTTTCTTT. This translates into CASSRGGMNTEAFF.